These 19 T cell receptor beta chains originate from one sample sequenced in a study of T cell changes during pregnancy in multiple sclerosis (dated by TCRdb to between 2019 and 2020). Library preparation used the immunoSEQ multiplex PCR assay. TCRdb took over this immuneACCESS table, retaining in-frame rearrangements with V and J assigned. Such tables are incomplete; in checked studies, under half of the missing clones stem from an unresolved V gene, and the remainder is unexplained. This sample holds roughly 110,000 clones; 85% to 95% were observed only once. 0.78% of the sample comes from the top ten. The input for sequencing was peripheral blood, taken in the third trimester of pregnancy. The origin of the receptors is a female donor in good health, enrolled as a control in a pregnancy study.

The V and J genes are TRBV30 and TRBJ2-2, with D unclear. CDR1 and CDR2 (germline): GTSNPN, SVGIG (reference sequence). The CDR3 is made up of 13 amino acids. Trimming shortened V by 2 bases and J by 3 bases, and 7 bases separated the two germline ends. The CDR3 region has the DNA TGTGCCTGGAGTTCCCGGTACACCGGGGAGCTGTTTTTT. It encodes CAWSSRYTGELFF.

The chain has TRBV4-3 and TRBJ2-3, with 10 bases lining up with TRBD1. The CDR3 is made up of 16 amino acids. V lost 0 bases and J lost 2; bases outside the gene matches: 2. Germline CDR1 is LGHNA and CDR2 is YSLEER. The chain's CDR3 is CASSQDGQGVTDTQYF. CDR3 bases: TGCGCCAGCAGCCAAGATGGACAGGGGGTCACAGATACGCAGTATTTT.

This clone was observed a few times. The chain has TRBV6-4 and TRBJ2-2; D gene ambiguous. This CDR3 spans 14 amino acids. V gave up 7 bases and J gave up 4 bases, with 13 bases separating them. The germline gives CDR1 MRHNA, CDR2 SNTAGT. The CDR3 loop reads CASTPSPGTGELFF. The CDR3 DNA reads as TGTGCCAGCACTCCTTCCCCGGGCACCGGGGAGCTGTTTTTT.

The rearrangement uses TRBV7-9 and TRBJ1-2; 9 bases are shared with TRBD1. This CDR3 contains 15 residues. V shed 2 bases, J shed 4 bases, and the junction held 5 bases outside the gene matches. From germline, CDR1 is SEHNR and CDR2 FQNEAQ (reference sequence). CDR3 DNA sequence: TGTGCCAGCAGCTTATTAGGACAGGGGAGCTATGGCTACACCTTC. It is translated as CASSLLGQGSYGYTF.

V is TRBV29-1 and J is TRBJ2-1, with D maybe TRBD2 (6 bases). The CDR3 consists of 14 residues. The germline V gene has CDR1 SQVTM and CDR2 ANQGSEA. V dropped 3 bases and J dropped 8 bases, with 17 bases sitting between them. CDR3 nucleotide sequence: TGCAGCGTTGAGCCCCCCCCCGGGGGTTATGAGCAGTTCTTC. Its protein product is CSVEPPPGGYEQFF.

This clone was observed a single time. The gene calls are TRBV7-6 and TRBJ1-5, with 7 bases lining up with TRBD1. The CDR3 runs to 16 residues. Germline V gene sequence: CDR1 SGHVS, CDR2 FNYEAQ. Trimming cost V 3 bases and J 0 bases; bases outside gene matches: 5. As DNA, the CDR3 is TGTGCCAGCAGCTTGGGGACAGCTTATAGCAATCAGCCCCAGCATTTT. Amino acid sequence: CASSLGTAYSNQPQHF.

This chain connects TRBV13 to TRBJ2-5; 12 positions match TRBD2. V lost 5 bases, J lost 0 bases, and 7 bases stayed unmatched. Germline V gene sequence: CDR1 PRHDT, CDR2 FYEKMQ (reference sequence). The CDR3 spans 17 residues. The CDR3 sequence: CASSPRTSGMNQETQYF. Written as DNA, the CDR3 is TGTGCCAGCAGCCCTAGGACTAGCGGGATGAACCAAGAGACCCAGTACTTC. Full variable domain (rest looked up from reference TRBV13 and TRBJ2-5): AAGVIQSPRHLIKEKRETATLKCYPIPRHDTVYWYQQGPGQDPQFLISFYEKMQSDKGSIPDRFSAQQFSDYHSELNMSSLELGDSALYFCASSPRTSGMNQETQYFGPGTRLLVL.

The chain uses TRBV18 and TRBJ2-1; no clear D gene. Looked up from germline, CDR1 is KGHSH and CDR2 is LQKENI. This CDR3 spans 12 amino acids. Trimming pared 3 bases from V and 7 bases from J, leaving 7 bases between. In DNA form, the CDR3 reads TGTGCCAGCTCACCCCGTGAGAATGAGCAGTTCTTC. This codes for CASSPRENEQFF.

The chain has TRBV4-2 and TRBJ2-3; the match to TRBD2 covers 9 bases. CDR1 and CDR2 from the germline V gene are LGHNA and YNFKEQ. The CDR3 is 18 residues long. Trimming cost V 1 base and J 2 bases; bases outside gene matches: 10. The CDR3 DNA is TGTGCCAGCAGCCAAGCGAGCCTTAGCGGGGGTTACACAGATACGCAGTATTTT. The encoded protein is CASSQASLSGGYTDTQYF.

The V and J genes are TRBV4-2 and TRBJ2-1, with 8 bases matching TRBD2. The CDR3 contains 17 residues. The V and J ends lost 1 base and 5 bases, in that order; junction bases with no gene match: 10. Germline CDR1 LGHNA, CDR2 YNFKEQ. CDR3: CASSQGELAGYHNEQFF. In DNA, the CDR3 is TGTGCCAGCAGCCAAGGGGAATTAGCGGGGTACCACAATGAGCAGTTCTTC.

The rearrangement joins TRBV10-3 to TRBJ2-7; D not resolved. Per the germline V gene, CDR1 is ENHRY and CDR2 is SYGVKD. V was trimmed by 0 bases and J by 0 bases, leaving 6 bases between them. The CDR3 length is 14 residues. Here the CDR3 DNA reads TGTGCCATCAGTGAGTCGACAAGCTCCTACGAGCAGTACTTC. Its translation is CAISESTSSYEQYF.

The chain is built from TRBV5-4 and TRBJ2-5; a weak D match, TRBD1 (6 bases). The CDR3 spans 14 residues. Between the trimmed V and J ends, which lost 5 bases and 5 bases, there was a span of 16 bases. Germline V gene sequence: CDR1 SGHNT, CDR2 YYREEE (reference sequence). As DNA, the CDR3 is TGTGCCAGCAGTTCCACTGGGGGCTATGAGACCCAGTACTTC. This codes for CASSSTGGYETQYF. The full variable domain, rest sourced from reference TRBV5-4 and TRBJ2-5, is ETGVTQSPTHLIKTRGQQVTLRCSSQSGHNTVSWYQQALGQGPQFIFQYYREEENGRGNFPPRFSGLQFPNYSSELNVNALELDDSALYLCASSSTGGYETQYFGPGTRLLVL.

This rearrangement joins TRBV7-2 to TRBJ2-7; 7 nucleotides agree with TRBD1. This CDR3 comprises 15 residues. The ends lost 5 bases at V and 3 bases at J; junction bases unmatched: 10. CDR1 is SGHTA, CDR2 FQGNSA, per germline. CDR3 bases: TGTGCCAGCAGCCGCCGACAGGGCAGTGTCTACGAGCAGTACTTC. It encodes CASSRRQGSVYEQYF.

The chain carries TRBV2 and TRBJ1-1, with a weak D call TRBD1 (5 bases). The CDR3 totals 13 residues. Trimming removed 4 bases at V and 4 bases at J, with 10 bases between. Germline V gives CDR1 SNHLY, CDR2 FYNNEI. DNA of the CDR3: TGTGCCAGCAGTGCCACCGGGGGCACTGAAGCTTTCTTT. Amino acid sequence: CASSATGGTEAFF.

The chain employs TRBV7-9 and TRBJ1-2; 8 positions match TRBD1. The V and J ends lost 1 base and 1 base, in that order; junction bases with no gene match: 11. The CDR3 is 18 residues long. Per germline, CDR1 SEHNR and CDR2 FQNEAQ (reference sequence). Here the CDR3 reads CASSLELTTGGSNYGYTF. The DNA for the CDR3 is TGTGCCAGCAGCTTAGAACTGACAACAGGGGGTAGTAACTATGGCTACACCTTC.

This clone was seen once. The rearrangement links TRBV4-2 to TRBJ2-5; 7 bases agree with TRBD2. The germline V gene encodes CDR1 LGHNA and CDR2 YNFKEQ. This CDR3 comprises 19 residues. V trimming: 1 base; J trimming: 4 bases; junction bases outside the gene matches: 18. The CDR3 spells CASSQGPKLSSGTTETQYF. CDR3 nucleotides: TGTGCCAGCAGCCAAGGTCCTAAACTCTCTTCCGGGACTACAGAGACCCAGTACTTC.

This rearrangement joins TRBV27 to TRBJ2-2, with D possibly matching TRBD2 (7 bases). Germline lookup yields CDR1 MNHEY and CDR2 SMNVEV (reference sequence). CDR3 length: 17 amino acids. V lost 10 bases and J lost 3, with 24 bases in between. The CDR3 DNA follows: TGTGCCACCTACCCTAGAGGGGGGGGCCGGGACACCGGGGAGCTGTTTTTT. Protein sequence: CATYPRGGGRDTGELFF.

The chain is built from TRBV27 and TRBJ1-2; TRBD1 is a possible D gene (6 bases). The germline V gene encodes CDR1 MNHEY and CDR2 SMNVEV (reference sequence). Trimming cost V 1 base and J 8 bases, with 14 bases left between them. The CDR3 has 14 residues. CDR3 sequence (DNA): TGTGCCAGCAGTTTATTGTCGGGGGGGCAAGGCTACACCTTC. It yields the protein CASSLLSGGQGYTF.

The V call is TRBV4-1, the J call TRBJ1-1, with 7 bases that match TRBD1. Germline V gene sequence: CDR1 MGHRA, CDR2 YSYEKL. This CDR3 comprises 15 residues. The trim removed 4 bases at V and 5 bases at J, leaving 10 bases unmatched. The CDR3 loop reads CASSPSTGIATEAFF. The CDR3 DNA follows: TGCGCCAGCAGCCCCTCGACAGGGATAGCAACTGAAGCTTTCTTT.